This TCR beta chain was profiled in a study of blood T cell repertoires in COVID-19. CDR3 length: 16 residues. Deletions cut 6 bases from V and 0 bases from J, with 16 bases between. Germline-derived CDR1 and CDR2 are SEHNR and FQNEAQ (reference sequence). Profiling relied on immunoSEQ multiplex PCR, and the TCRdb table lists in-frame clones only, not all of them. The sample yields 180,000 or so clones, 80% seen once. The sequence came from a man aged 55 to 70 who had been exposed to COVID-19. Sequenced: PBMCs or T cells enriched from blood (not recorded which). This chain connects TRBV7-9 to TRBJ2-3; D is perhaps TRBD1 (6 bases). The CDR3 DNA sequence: TGTGCCAGCAGACCAGACCAGGGGCCTAGCACAGATACGCAGTATTTT. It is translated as CASRPDQGPSTDTQYF.